This is a list of T cell receptor beta chains from one sample in a study of blood T cell repertoires in COVID-19. TCRdb's table, derived via immunoSEQ multiplex PCR, lists solely in-frame clones and lacks some. Here the sample spans some 18,000 clones, 70% to 90% being singletons. Input material: PBMCs or T cells enriched from blood (not recorded which). Receptors were obtained from a woman under 40 who had recovered from COVID-19. CDR3s include the opening cysteine and the closing phenylalanine or tryptophan. D genes are given only for firm matches.

CDR3aa: CASSLEGRAIDGYTF; v_gene: TRBV5-1; j_gene: TRBJ1-2; d_gene: NA
CDR3aa: CATSREEGDGYTF; v_gene: TRBV15; j_gene: TRBJ1-2; d_gene: NA
CDR3aa: CASRGQGDYGYTF; v_gene: TRBV2; j_gene: TRBJ1-2; d_gene: TRBD1
CDR3aa: CASRGTPNEQFF; v_gene: TRBV27; j_gene: TRBJ2-1; d_gene: NA
CDR3aa: CASSPPRYGNTEAFF; v_gene: TRBV7-6; j_gene: TRBJ1-1; d_gene: NA
CDR3aa: CASSLEGPPYEQYF; v_gene: TRBV5-1; j_gene: TRBJ2-7; d_gene: NA
CDR3aa: CATSDLNGETGELFF; v_gene: TRBV24-1; j_gene: TRBJ2-2; d_gene: NA
CDR3aa: CASSSRTLGSSGANVLTF; v_gene: TRBV7-9; j_gene: TRBJ2-6; d_gene: NA
CDR3aa: CASSYGAGDYGYTF; v_gene: TRBV6-5; j_gene: TRBJ1-2; d_gene: NA
CDR3aa: CATSDPGQNYGYTF; v_gene: TRBV24-1; j_gene: TRBJ1-2; d_gene: NA
CDR3aa: CASTTSGAYQETQYF; v_gene: TRBV5-5; j_gene: TRBJ2-5; d_gene: TRBD2
CDR3aa: CSAIKQGDTGELFF; v_gene: TRBV29-1; j_gene: TRBJ2-2; d_gene: TRBD1
CDR3aa: CASSLIMTGTHLVDTQYF; v_gene: TRBV4-1; j_gene: TRBJ2-3; d_gene: NA
CDR3aa: CASGEISYEQYF; v_gene: TRBV7-2; j_gene: TRBJ2-7; d_gene: NA
CDR3aa: CASSFHSSYEQYF; v_gene: TRBV28; j_gene: TRBJ2-7; d_gene: NA
CDR3aa: CAWSVGGAGGTDTQYF; v_gene: TRBV30; j_gene: TRBJ2-3; d_gene: TRBD2
CDR3aa: CASSLVQDPAYEQYF; v_gene: TRBV7-2; j_gene: TRBJ2-7; d_gene: NA
CDR3aa: CASSLEAGYNEQFF; v_gene: TRBV7-2; j_gene: TRBJ2-1; d_gene: NA
CDR3aa: CASSPGRAPETQYF; v_gene: TRBV13; j_gene: TRBJ2-5; d_gene: TRBD2
CDR3aa: CASSQILRPNTEAFF; v_gene: TRBV4-1; j_gene: TRBJ1-1; d_gene: NA